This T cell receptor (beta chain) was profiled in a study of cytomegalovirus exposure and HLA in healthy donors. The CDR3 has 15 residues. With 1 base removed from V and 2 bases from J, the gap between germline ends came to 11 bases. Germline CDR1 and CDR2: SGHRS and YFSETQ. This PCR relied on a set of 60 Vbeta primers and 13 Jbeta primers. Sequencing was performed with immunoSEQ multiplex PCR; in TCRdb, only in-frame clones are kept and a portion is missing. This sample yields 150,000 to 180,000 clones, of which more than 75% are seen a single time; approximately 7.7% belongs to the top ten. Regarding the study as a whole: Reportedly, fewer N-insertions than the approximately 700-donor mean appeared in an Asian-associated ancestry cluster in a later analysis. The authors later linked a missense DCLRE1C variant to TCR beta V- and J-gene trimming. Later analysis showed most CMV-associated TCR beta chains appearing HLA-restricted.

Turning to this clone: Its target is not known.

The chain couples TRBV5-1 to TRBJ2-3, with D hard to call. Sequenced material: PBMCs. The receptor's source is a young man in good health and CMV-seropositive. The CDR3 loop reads CASSLSQRDTDTQYF. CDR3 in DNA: TGCGCCAGCAGCTTGTCACAGAGAGACACAGATACGCAGTATTTT.